Sequencing of this T cell receptor (beta chain) was carried out in a study of blood T cell repertoires in COVID-19. Across the study: Samples taken during acute and convalescent COVID-19 were collected in the United States, Italy and Spain.

Libraries were prepared by immunoSEQ multiplex PCR; TCRdb keeps only in-frame clonotypes and omits some of them. The top ten clones hold roughly 4.7% of a sample with more than 250,000 clones, roughly 80% of them seen once. This CDR3 spans 15 amino acids. Germline CDR1 MNHEY, CDR2 SVGAGI. Trimming stripped 9 bases from V and 0 bases from J, with 15 bases between. Across roughly 25 US areas, participants ranged in age from roughly 18 to 95 years. Cohort allocation depended upon clinical history that participants reported. This sequence originates from a man aged 35-49 years who had been exposed to COVID-19. Sequencing input: PBMCs or T cells enriched from blood (not recorded which). The chain carries TRBV6-5 and TRBJ1-5; no clear D gene. The DNA of the CDR3 is TGTGCCAGTCGGAGGAGGACCGATAGCAATCAGCCCCAGCATTTT. Amino acid sequence: CASRRRTDSNQPQHF.